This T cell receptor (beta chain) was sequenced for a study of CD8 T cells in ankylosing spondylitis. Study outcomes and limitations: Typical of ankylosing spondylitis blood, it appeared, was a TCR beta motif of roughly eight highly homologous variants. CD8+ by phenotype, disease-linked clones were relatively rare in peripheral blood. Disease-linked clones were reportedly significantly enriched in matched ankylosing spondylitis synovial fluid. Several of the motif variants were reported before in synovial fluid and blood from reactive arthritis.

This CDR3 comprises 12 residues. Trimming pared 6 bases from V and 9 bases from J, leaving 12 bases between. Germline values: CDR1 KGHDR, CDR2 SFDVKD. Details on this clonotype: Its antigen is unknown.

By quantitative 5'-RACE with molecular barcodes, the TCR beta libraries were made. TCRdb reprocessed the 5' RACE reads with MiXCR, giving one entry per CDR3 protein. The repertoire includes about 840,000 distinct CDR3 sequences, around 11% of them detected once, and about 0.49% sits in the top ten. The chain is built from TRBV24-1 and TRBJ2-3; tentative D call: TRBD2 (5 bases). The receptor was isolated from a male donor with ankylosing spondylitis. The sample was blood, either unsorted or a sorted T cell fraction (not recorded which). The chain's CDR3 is CATSQGEGTQYF. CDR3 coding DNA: TGTGCCACCAGTCAAGGAGAGGGAACGCAGTATTTT.